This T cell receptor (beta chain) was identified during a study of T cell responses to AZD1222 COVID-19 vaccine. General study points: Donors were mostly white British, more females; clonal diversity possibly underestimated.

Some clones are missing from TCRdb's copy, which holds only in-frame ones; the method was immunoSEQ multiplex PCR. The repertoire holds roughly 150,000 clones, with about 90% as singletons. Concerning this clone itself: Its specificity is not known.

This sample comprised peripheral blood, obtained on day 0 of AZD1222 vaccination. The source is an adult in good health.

CDR3 sequence (DNA): TGTGCCAGCGGCCGGGCGGGACAGTATAGCAATCAGCCCCAGCATTTT. Protein product: CASGRAGQYSNQPQHF. The rearrangement uses TRBV28 and TRBJ1-5; 7 nucleotides agree with TRBD1. The germline V gene has CDR1 MDHEN and CDR2 SYDVKM. The CDR3 sequence is 16 residues long. With 8 bases clipped from V and 0 bases from J, the junction kept 10 bases outside the gene matches.